This TCR beta chain stems from a study of control samples from healthy donors and cancer patients. Germline V gene sequence: CDR1 LNHDA, CDR2 SQIVND (reference sequence). The CDR3 is made up of 14 amino acids. V lost 3 bases and J 0 bases, leaving 7 bases between the germline ends. The protocol was immunoSEQ multiplex PCR, while the TCRdb copy is restricted to in-frame clones and leaves out a portion. This table has about 110,000 clones, roughly 91% appearing once. The chain couples TRBV19 to TRBJ2-3; D may be TRBD1 or TRBD2 (5 bases each). The sample comprised blood. This receptor was identified in a woman aged 50 to 60 in good health. The CDR3 loop reads CASSIWGSTDTQYF. The CDR3 coding sequence is TGTGCCAGTAGTATTTGGGGGAGCACAGATACGCAGTATTTT.